The present T cell receptor (beta chain) was sequenced within a study of cytomegalovirus exposure and HLA in healthy donors. The data were produced by immunoSEQ multiplex PCR, yet TCRdb's version contains in-frame clones alone and is incomplete. The sample records 150,000 to 200,000 clones, 70% to 90% being singletons. CDR1 MNHEY and CDR2 SMNVEV come from the germline V gene (reference sequence). V was trimmed by 4 bases and J by 5 bases, leaving 14 bases between them. The CDR3 is made up of 14 amino acids. The V call is TRBV27, the J call TRBJ2-5, with a possible D match to TRBD1 (6 bases). Input material: PBMCs. The sequence derives from a man between 25 and 39 years old in good health and CMV-seropositive. The CDR3 coding sequence is TGTGCCAGCAGTTCGACAGGAACCGGGGAGACCCAGTACTTC. Its protein is CASSSTGTGETQYF.